Below are 28 T cell receptor beta chains sequenced from a single sample in a study of T cell responses to AZD1222 COVID-19 vaccine. This table comes from immunoSEQ multiplex PCR, and its TCRdb copy is limited to in-frame clones, with some not included. The sample has 110,000 to 150,000 clones, 80% to 90% seen once. The material was peripheral blood, obtained on day 0 of AZD1222 vaccination. The receptors derive from an adult in good health.

CDR3 sequence: CASSSPGANEQYF. CDR3 DNA: TGTGCCAGCAGTTCCCCAGGGGCCAACGAGCAGTACTTC. V is TRBV6-5 and J is TRBJ2-7; perhaps TRBD1 as D (6 bases). Germline lookup yields CDR1 MNHEY and CDR2 SVGAGI. This CDR3 comprises 13 residues. The V and J ends lost 4 bases and 5 bases respectively, with 12 bases between them.

The V gene is TRBV2, the J gene TRBJ1-6, with D tentatively TRBD1 (6 bases). The germline V and J ends were trimmed by 6 bases and 9 bases, with 18 bases remaining between them. Germline V gene lookup returns CDR1 SNHLY and CDR2 FYNNEI. CDR3 length equals 15 residues. In DNA form, the CDR3 reads TGTGCCAGCAGCCCCCCCCAGGGGAATTTTTCACCCCTCCACTTT. Translating it yields CASSPPQGNFSPLHF.

J is TRBJ1-5 and V is TRBV28; D possibly corresponds to TRBD1 (5 bases). V was clipped by 5 bases and J by 4 bases, with 12 bases between them. Germline V gene lookup returns CDR1 MDHEN and CDR2 SYDVKM. CDR3 length equals 14 residues. This CDR3 is CASSLWGGNQPQHF. DNA of the CDR3: TGTGCCAGCAGTCTTTGGGGGGGGAATCAGCCCCAGCATTTT.

This clone turned up a few times. The chain recombines TRBV5-5 with TRBJ1-4, with a possible D match to TRBD1 (6 bases). Trimming left V 0 bases short and J 8 bases short, with 8 bases between. CDR3 length equals 13 residues. Germline V gene data show CDR1 as SGHKS and CDR2 as YYEKEE (reference sequence). In DNA, the CDR3 is TGTGCCAGCAGCTTGGGTCAGGGGGAAAAACTGTTTTTT. As protein: CASSLGQGEKLFF.

This clone was recorded only once. The chain recombines TRBV11-2 with TRBJ1-4; D is unresolved. V was pared by 3 bases and J by 7 bases, with 12 bases between. The CDR3 runs to 14 residues. Germline loops: CDR1 SGHAT, CDR2 FQNNGV. The DNA for the CDR3 is TGTGCCAGCAGCTTTCTGCCTGGAGGTGAAAAACTGTTTTTT. It codes for CASSFLPGGEKLFF.

This clone was recorded once. The chain recombines TRBV5-5 with TRBJ2-2, with D possibly called TRBD1 or TRBD2 (6 bases each). Deletions cut 2 bases from V and 3 bases from J, with 14 bases between. Germline V gene lookup returns CDR1 SGHKS and CDR2 YYEKEE (reference sequence). The CDR3 length is 16 residues. The DNA of the CDR3 is TGTGCCAGCAGCTTTGCCGGGGGCCGTGACACCGGGGAGCTGTTTTTT. It specifies CASSFAGGRDTGELFF.

This chain joins TRBV3-1 (or the pseudogene TRBV3-2) and TRBJ1-1; no definite D call. CDR3 length equals 13 residues. The germline gives CDR1 LGHDT, CDR2 YNNKEL (reference sequence). V was clipped by 4 bases and J by 2 bases, with 8 bases between them. The CDR3 region is CASSPGKNTEAFF. CDR3 in DNA: TGTGCCAGCAGCCCGGGGAAAAACACTGAAGCTTTCTTT.

This rearrangement joins TRBV5-6 to TRBJ1-6; D perhaps matches TRBD1 (5 bases). The length of the CDR3 is 14 residues. Germline CDR1 is SGHDT and CDR2 is YYEEEE. The V gene lost 0 bases and the J gene lost 7 bases, with 8 bases spanning the gap. CDR3 sequence: CASSLAGANSPLHF. The CDR3 DNA reads TGTGCCAGCAGCTTGGCTGGGGCCAATTCACCCCTCCACTTT.

For the CDR3, the DNA is TGTGCCAGCAAACCTCAGTCGAATGAAAAACTGTTTTTT. This codes for CASKPQSNEKLFF. This chain connects TRBV28 to TRBJ1-4; D not certain. Germline lookup yields CDR1 MDHEN and CDR2 SYDVKM. V shed 7 bases and J shed 5 bases, with 11 bases lying between them. The length of the CDR3 is 13 residues.

The rearrangement uses TRBV12-3 or TRBV12-4 and TRBJ1-1; tentatively, D is TRBD1 (5 bases). V gave up 3 bases and J gave up 7 bases, with 9 bases separating them. This CDR3 is built from 12 residues. CDR3: CASSLGRGEAFF. For the CDR3, the DNA is TGTGCCAGCAGTTTGGGACGGGGTGAAGCTTTCTTT.

The V call is TRBV6-5, the J call TRBJ2-3, with no clear D. With 0 bases removed from V and 6 bases from J, the gap between germline ends came to 7 bases. CDR3 length: 13 residues. In germline, CDR1 is MNHEY, CDR2 SVGAGI. In DNA, the CDR3 is TGTGCCAGCAGTTACTCGTGGAAGGATACGCAGTATTTT. Translated, it gives CASSYSWKDTQYF.

This chain uses TRBV6-5 with TRBJ2-5; D might be TRBD1 (6 bases). Germline CDR1 MNHEY, CDR2 SVGAGI. The CDR3 runs 14 residues. V lost 10 bases, J lost 4 bases, and 19 bases lay in between. The CDR3 nucleotides read TGTGCCACTACCGACAGGCTGCGGAGAGAGACCCAGTACTTC. This encodes CATTDRLRRETQYF.

This chain uses TRBV7-9 with TRBJ1-1, with unresolved D. There are 13 residues in the CDR3. The V end was cut by 5 bases, the J end by 3 bases, with 10 bases between. Germline CDR1 is SEHNR and CDR2 is FQNEAQ (reference sequence). The CDR3 DNA reads as TGTGCCAGCAGCCGTTCCCCGGACACTGAAGCTTTCTTT. Encoded protein: CASSRSPDTEAFF.

V gene TRBV3-1 (or the pseudogene TRBV3-2) combines with J gene TRBJ1-4; D gene ambiguous. The CDR3 totals 15 residues. Germline-derived CDR1 and CDR2 are LGHDT and YNNKEL (reference sequence). V shed 3 bases and J shed 2 bases, with 10 bases lying between them. The CDR3 DNA follows: TGTGCCAGCAGCCAGGAAAGAACGACTAATGAAAAACTGTTTTTT. This encodes CASSQERTTNEKLFF.

The chain employs TRBV4-1 and TRBJ2-5; TRBD2 might be the D (7 bases). V was trimmed by 3 bases and J by 4 bases, leaving 18 bases between them. The CDR3 sequence is 16 residues long. Germline V CDR1 and CDR2: MGHRA, YSYEKL. CDR3 bases: TGCGCCAGCAGCCATCTGTCTGGGGGGGCGGCAGAGACCCAGTACTTC. Encoded protein: CASSHLSGGAAETQYF.

This chain links TRBV28 with TRBJ1-2, with D possibly TRBD1 on 6 matching bases. V was cut by 3 bases and J by 2 bases, with 7 bases left in between. The CDR3 loop spans 13 amino acids. Germline loops: CDR1 MDHEN, CDR2 SYDVKM. The DNA of the CDR3 is TGTGCCAGCAGTTTGGGACAAAACTATGGCTACACCTTC. As protein: CASSLGQNYGYTF.

J is TRBJ2-7 and V is TRBV10-3; D call uncertain. CDR1 and CDR2 (germline): ENHRY, SYGVKD. V dropped 10 bases and J dropped 2 bases, with 12 bases sitting between them. This CDR3 comprises 12 residues. The CDR3 protein is CATSQRAYEQYF. CDR3 DNA sequence: TGTGCCACCAGCCAGCGCGCCTACGAGCAGTACTTC.

This chain uses TRBV28 with TRBJ2-7; 8 bases are shared with TRBD2. The germline V gene encodes CDR1 MDHEN and CDR2 SYDVKM. This CDR3 spans 15 amino acids. J lost 2 bases, V lost 5 bases, and 8 bases had no gene match. CDR3 sequence reads: CASSASPGLAYEQYF. The CDR3 nucleotides are TGTGCCAGCAGTGCCTCCCCGGGACTAGCCTACGAGCAGTACTTC.

The rearrangement joins TRBV10-3 to TRBJ2-5; TRBD2 matches 16 bases. The ends lost 6 bases at V and 4 bases at J; junction bases unmatched: 8. Germline V gives CDR1 ENHRY, CDR2 SYGVKD. The CDR3 consists of 17 residues. The CDR3 loop reads CAIRPGLAGGPIETQYF. CDR3 in DNA: TGTGCCATCAGACCGGGACTAGCGGGGGGGCCAATAGAGACCCAGTACTTC.

This sequence joins TRBV28 and TRBJ2-1, with a weak D call TRBD1 (8 bases). The CDR3 has 15 residues. Trimming removed 5 bases from V and 8 bases from J, with 19 bases in between. The germline gives CDR1 MDHEN, CDR2 SYDVKM. CDR3 nucleotides: TGTGCCAGCAGTCCAGCGGGGACAGGTTCGTATGAGCAGTTCTTC. Protein sequence: CASSPAGTGSYEQFF. Using reference TRBV28 and TRBJ2-1 for the parts outside the CDR3, the full variable domain is DVKVTQSSRYLVKRTGEKVFLECVQDMDHENMFWYRQDPGLGLRLIYFSYDVKMKEKGDIPEGYSVSREKKERFSLILESASTNQTSMYLCASSPAGTGSYEQFFGPGTRLTVL.

The chain joins TRBV10-3 to TRBJ2-3; 7 bases fit TRBD2. Germline V lookup: CDR1 ENHRY, CDR2 SYGVKD. J was trimmed by 4 bases and V by 7 bases; bases with no gene match: 5. CDR3 length: 13 residues. The CDR3 loop reads CAIMAGAPDTQYF. The CDR3 nucleotides are TGTGCCATCATGGCGGGAGCCCCAGATACGCAGTATTTT.

V usage is TRBV19 and J usage is TRBJ2-2; 7 bases line up with TRBD2. Looked up from germline, CDR1 is LNHDA and CDR2 is SQIVND (reference sequence). V shed 3 bases, J shed 4 bases, and the junction held 11 bases outside the gene matches. This CDR3 has 17 residues. This CDR3 is CASSMGTMSRVTGELFF. CDR3 DNA: TGTGCCAGTAGTATGGGGACTATGAGTCGGGTCACCGGGGAGCTGTTTTTT. The whole variable domain, remainder taken from reference TRBV19 and TRBJ2-2, is DGGITQSPKYLFRKEGQNVTLSCEQNLNHDAMYWYRQDPGQGLRLIYYSQIVNDFQKGDIAEGYSVSREKKESFPLTVTSAQKNPTAFYLCASSMGTMSRVTGELFFGEGSRLTVL.

The chain is built from TRBV9 and TRBJ2-2; 7 positions agree with TRBD1. The germline gives CDR1 SGDLS, CDR2 YYNGEE. This CDR3 is 14 amino acids long. Unmatched junction bases numbered 12, after V lost 10 bases and J lost 6 bases. The CDR3 is CASGAGQVPGELFF. The CDR3 DNA reads TGTGCCTCCGGTGCAGGACAGGTACCCGGGGAGCTGTTTTTT.

This chain connects TRBV5-6 to TRBJ1-1; D is unresolved. This CDR3 region has 15 residues. V gave up 0 bases and J gave up 1 base, with 10 bases separating them. Germline V gene lookup returns CDR1 SGHDT and CDR2 YYEEEE. The CDR3 reads CASSLASGQNTEAFF. The CDR3 DNA sequence: TGTGCCAGCAGCTTGGCATCTGGGCAGAACACTGAAGCTTTCTTT.

The chain has TRBV2 and TRBJ2-5; 10 nucleotides align to TRBD2. V shed 2 bases, J shed 4 bases, and the junction held 10 bases outside the gene matches. The CDR3 runs 17 residues. CDR1 SNHLY and CDR2 FYNNEI come from the germline V gene. The CDR3 spells CASSERGLAGERETQYF. CDR3 nucleotides: TGTGCCAGCAGTGAAAGGGGGCTAGCGGGAGAGAGAGAGACCCAGTACTTC.

The J gene is TRBJ2-6, the V gene TRBV2; no firm D call. The CDR3 is 16 amino acids. Germline V lookup: CDR1 SNHLY, CDR2 FYNNEI. Trimming left V 11 bases short and J 0 bases short, with 17 bases between. Here the CDR3 DNA reads TGTGCCCGACTGCTGCCGCGTCTCTCTGGGGCCAACGTCCTGACTTTC. Protein product: CARLLPRLSGANVLTF.

The J gene is TRBJ1-2, the V gene TRBV5-6; D is unresolved. V lost 2 bases and J lost 3, with 5 bases in between. The germline V gene has CDR1 SGHDT and CDR2 YYEEEE. CDR3 length: 12 residues. As DNA, the CDR3 is TGTGCCAGCAGCTTCAGTGACTATGGCTACACCTTC. Translating it yields CASSFSDYGYTF.

In its sample, this clone was seen once. The V and J genes are TRBV5-1 and TRBJ2-1; D uncertain. There are 12 residues in the CDR3. Germline V CDR1 and CDR2: SGHRS, YFSETQ. V lost 2 bases and J 4 bases, leaving 4 bases between the germline ends. CDR3 residues: CASSFEYNEQFF. The CDR3 region has the DNA TGCGCCAGCAGCTTCGAGTACAATGAGCAGTTCTTC.